The 3 T cell receptor beta chains listed next were all sequenced from one sample in a study of blood T cell repertoires in COVID-19. Data came from immunoSEQ multiplex PCR; TCRdb stores just in-frame clones and leaves some out. There are 130,000 to 150,000 clones in the sample; around four fifths occur only once, and 6.2% lies in the top ten. Input material: PBMCs or T cells enriched from blood (not recorded which). All receptors derive from a woman aged 40 to 49 who had recovered from COVID-19.

This clone showed up just a few times. The V and J genes are TRBV14 and TRBJ2-1, with 11 nucleotides matching TRBD1. The V gene's germline CDR1 is SGHDN and CDR2 FVKESK. J lost 4 bases, V lost 4 bases, and 12 bases had no gene match. CDR3 size: 18 residues. CDR3 nucleotide sequence: TGTGCCAGCAGCCGCGGACAGGGGGCGCATCCGACGTACAATGAGCAGTTCTTC. Amino acids: CASSRGQGAHPTYNEQFF.

The chain uses TRBV7-8 and TRBJ2-5; tentative D call: TRBD2 (6 bases). The germline V gene has CDR1 SGHVS and CDR2 FQNEAQ. The CDR3 is 14 amino acids. V was trimmed by 5 bases and J by 8 bases, leaving 18 bases between them. In nucleotides, the CDR3 is TGTGCCAGCAGCCCAAGTGGGGACTTTCCTACCCAGTACTTC. Its protein is CASSPSGDFPTQYF.

The sample holds one count of this clone. V is TRBV6-6 and J is TRBJ1-5; 9 nucleotides line up with TRBD1. The CDR3 is 14 residues long. The germline V gene encodes CDR1 MNHNY and CDR2 SVGAGI (reference sequence). The V segment lost 6 bases and the J segment 5 bases; nucleotides outside the gene matches: 5. The CDR3 sequence is CASRRQGEHQPQHF. The CDR3, as DNA: TGTGCCAGCAGGCGACAGGGGGAACATCAGCCCCAGCATTTT.